One and the same sample provided the 21 T cell receptor beta chains below, sequenced in a study of immune evolution from preneoplasia to lung adenocarcinoma. Libraries were prepared by immunoSEQ multiplex PCR; TCRdb keeps only in-frame clonotypes and omits some of them. The sample records 6,000 to 8,000 clones, roughly 74% being singletons. The specimen was FFPE adjacent normal lung tissue. The receptors were gathered from a donor of 70 years or more with lung adenocarcinoma.

This chain links TRBV2 with TRBJ2-7; D perhaps matches TRBD1 (6 bases). V lost 6 bases to trimming and J lost 2 bases, with 14 bases between them. This CDR3 has 14 residues. The germline CDR1 and CDR2 sequences are SNHLY and FYNNEI. For the CDR3, the DNA is TGTGCCAGCAGGATGGACAGCCTTACCTACGAGCAGTACTTC. Translation: CASRMDSLTYEQYF.

The genes are TRBV2 and TRBJ1-4; TRBD1 matches 7 bases. After removal of 5 bases from V and 5 bases from J, the junction contained 2 bases not matched to a gene. CDR1 and CDR2 from the germline V gene are SNHLY and FYNNEI. The CDR3 contains 13 residues. The CDR3 protein is CASSYRGNEKLFF. CDR3 nucleotides: TGTGCCAGCAGTTACAGGGGAAATGAAAAACTGTTTTTT.

The chain has TRBV5-6 and TRBJ1-1; 9 bases line up with TRBD1. The V segment lost 3 bases and the J segment 1 base; nucleotides outside the gene matches: 10. Per the germline V gene, CDR1 is SGHDT and CDR2 is YYEEEE. The length of the CDR3 is 17 residues. DNA of the CDR3: TGTGCCAGCAGCTCGACTTGGACAGGGGTCCAGAACACTGAAGCTTTCTTT. This sequence encodes CASSSTWTGVQNTEAFF. Drawing the rest from reference TRBV5-6 and TRBJ1-1, the complete variable domain is DAGVTQSPTHLIKTRGQQVTLRCSPKSGHDTVSWYQQALGQGPQFIFQYYEEEERQRGNFPDRFSGHQFPNYSSELNVNALLLGDSALYLCASSSTWTGVQNTEAFFGQGTRLTVV.

The rearrangement uses TRBV23-1 and TRBJ1-1, with D hard to call. TRBV23-1 is designated an ORF whose function remains uncertain. With 5 bases removed from V and 4 bases from J, the gap between germline ends came to 14 bases. The CDR3 runs to 14 residues. The CDR3 loop is CASSGGVFSTEAFF. CDR3 nucleotide sequence: TGCGCCAGCAGTGGCGGGGTCTTTAGCACTGAAGCTTTCTTT.

By share of the sample, this clone is medium-sized. The V and J genes are TRBV9 and TRBJ2-7; perhaps D is TRBD1 or TRBD2 (5 bases each). The CDR3 sequence is 14 residues long. V shed 4 bases and J shed 6 bases, with 17 bases lying between them. From germline, CDR1 is SGDLS and CDR2 YYNGEE. This CDR3 is CASSLRDLEGEQYF. The CDR3 nucleotides read TGTGCCAGCAGCCTCCGGGACCTCGAGGGCGAGCAGTACTTC.

The V call is TRBV28, the J call TRBJ2-3; D unclear. Trimming pared 5 bases from V and 2 bases from J, leaving 2 bases between. The CDR3 sequence is 11 residues long. Germline V gene sequence: CDR1 MDHEN, CDR2 SYDVKM. This chain's CDR3 is CASSTTDTQYF. The CDR3 DNA reads as TGTGCCAGCAGTACCACAGATACGCAGTATTTT.

This clone was found a few times. This sequence joins TRBV19 and TRBJ1-5; a possible D gene is TRBD1 (5 bases). Germline V gives CDR1 LNHDA, CDR2 SQIVND (reference sequence). V was trimmed by 3 bases and J by 2 bases, leaving 11 bases between them. The CDR3 has 15 amino acids. CDR3 coding DNA: TGTGCCAGTAGTATGGACAACAAGGGCAATCAGCCCCAGCATTTT. It is translated as CASSMDNKGNQPQHF.

J is TRBJ2-1 and V is TRBV7-9; D may correspond to TRBD1 or TRBD2 (5 bases each). V was clipped by 1 base and J by 6 bases, with 7 bases between them. CDR1 is SEHNR and CDR2 is FQNEAQ in the germline V gene (reference sequence). The CDR3 has 13 amino acids. The CDR3 DNA sequence: TGTGCCAGCAGCTTAGTTGGGGGCAATGAGCAGTTCTTC. Translation: CASSLVGGNEQFF.

The chain is built from TRBV2 and TRBJ1-1, with D maybe TRBD1 (5 bases). The CDR3 length is 12 residues. Germline CDR1 SNHLY, CDR2 FYNNEI. V gave up 8 bases and J gave up 2 bases, with 9 bases separating them. CDR3 nucleotides: TGTGCCAGCGGGACGGCTAACACTGAAGCTTTCTTT. It is translated as CASGTANTEAFF.

The genes are TRBV7-6 and TRBJ2-1; weak D call: TRBD1 (5 bases). V was cut by 4 bases and J by 6 bases, with 13 bases left in between. Germline loops: CDR1 SGHVS, CDR2 FNYEAQ. The CDR3 spans 14 residues. CDR3 sequence reads: CASSYQHTGNEQFF. The CDR3 DNA is TGTGCCAGCAGCTACCAACATACAGGCAATGAGCAGTTCTTC.

V usage is TRBV19 and J usage is TRBJ2-1, with unresolved D. CDR3 length: 13 residues. Germline V CDR1 and CDR2: LNHDA, SQIVND (reference sequence). The V end lost 5 bases, the J end lost 0 bases, and 5 bases lay between the germline ends. CDR3 residues: CASSDDSYNEQFF. CDR3 sequence (DNA): TGTGCCAGTAGTGACGACTCCTACAATGAGCAGTTCTTC. Drawing the rest from reference TRBV19 and TRBJ2-1, the complete variable domain is DGGITQSPKYLFRKEGQNVTLSCEQNLNHDAMYWYRQDPGQGLRLIYYSQIVNDFQKGDIAEGYSVSREKKESFPLTVTSAQKNPTAFYLCASSDDSYNEQFFGPGTRLTVL.

This clone was seen once. CDR3 amino acids: CASSDPYGPLMAFF. In DNA form, the CDR3 reads TGTGCCAGCAGTGACCCCTATGGCCCGCTTATGGCTTTCTTT. The genes are TRBV6-4 and TRBJ1-1; D gene uncertain. Deletions cut 2 bases from V and 11 bases from J, with 18 bases between. CDR3 length equals 14 residues. The germline V gene encodes CDR1 MRHNA and CDR2 SNTAGT.

This clone was seen more than once but under ten times. The chain links TRBV6-1 to TRBJ1-4; D is unresolved. Trimming took 9 bases from V and 4 from J, leaving 15 bases between them. The germline gives CDR1 MNHNS, CDR2 SASEGT. The CDR3 is made up of 14 amino acids. The CDR3 reads CASTEVDYNEKLFF. The CDR3 nucleotides read TGTGCCAGTACAGAAGTGGATTATAATGAAAAACTGTTTTTT.

This chain joins TRBV15 and TRBJ1-1, with a tentative D call TRBD1 (6 bases). This CDR3 contains 12 residues. Germline V gene sequence: CDR1 LNHNV, CDR2 YYDKDF (reference sequence). V lost 6 bases, J lost 3 bases, and 8 bases lay in between. The CDR3 reads CATRQGYTEAFF. The CDR3 DNA follows: TGTGCCACCAGACAGGGCTACACTGAAGCTTTCTTT.

The V call is TRBV28, the J call TRBJ1-2, with 9 bases that match TRBD1. CDR1 MDHEN and CDR2 SYDVKM come from the germline V gene. CDR3 length equals 13 residues. V was pared by 8 bases and J by 7 bases, with 8 bases of the junction left unmatched. CDR3 nucleotides: TGTGCCAGCCTGGGACAGGGTTTATCTGGCTACACCTTC. It codes for CASLGQGLSGYTF.

This clone was found a few times. The CDR3 loop is CASSLGWAGGTGNTIYF. The DNA for the CDR3 is TGTGCCAGCAGCTTAGGTTGGGCAGGGGGTACTGGAAACACCATATATTTT. This chain connects TRBV7-9 to TRBJ1-3, with 7 nucleotides matching TRBD1. Germline CDR1 and CDR2: SEHNR and FQNEAQ (reference sequence). The CDR3 sequence is 17 residues long. V was pared by 1 base and J by 2 bases, with 8 bases of the junction left unmatched.

CDR3 coding DNA: TGCGCCAGCAGTCTTGGACAGGGGAACTACGAGCAGTACTTC. This codes for CASSLGQGNYEQYF. This chain links TRBV5-1 with TRBJ2-7, with 9 bases aligning to TRBD1. This CDR3 spans 14 amino acids. From germline, CDR1 is SGHRS and CDR2 YFSETQ. J was trimmed by 3 bases and V by 5 bases; bases with no gene match: 6.

This clone has more than one count but fewer than ten. The chain recombines TRBV29-1 with TRBJ1-2, with 7 bases fitting TRBD1. The V gene's germline CDR1 is SQVTM and CDR2 ANQGSEA. The CDR3 spans 12 residues. The V and J ends lost 7 bases and 4 bases, in that order; junction bases with no gene match: 6. This chain's CDR3 is CSGGGQSYGYTF. CDR3 in DNA: TGCAGCGGGGGGGGACAGAGCTATGGCTACACCTTC.

About this clone: Other DNA sequences in the sample encode the same CDR3. The V and J genes are TRBV4-1 and TRBJ1-4; D possibly corresponds to TRBD1 (6 bases). V lost 0 bases to trimming and J lost 8 bases, with 13 bases between them. The CDR3 is 15 amino acids. CDR1 and CDR2 from the germline V gene are MGHRA and YSYEKL. The CDR3 DNA follows: TGCGCCAGCAGCCAAGATCCAGGGGCATGGGAAAAACTGTTTTTT. It yields the protein CASSQDPGAWEKLFF.

V gene TRBV11-3 combines with J gene TRBJ2-7, with unresolved D. This CDR3 has 11 amino acids. Deletions cut 7 bases from V and 4 bases from J, with 8 bases between. Germline values: CDR1 SGHNT, CDR2 YENEEA. CDR3 residues: CASTDFYEQYF. As DNA, the CDR3 is TGTGCCAGCACCGATTTTTACGAGCAGTACTTC.

The rearrangement uses TRBV12-5 and TRBJ2-7; perhaps D is TRBD1 or TRBD2 (5 bases each). The length of the CDR3 is 14 residues. Between the trimmed V and J ends, which lost 2 bases and 3 bases, there was a span of 11 bases. Germline V gene lookup returns CDR1 LGHNT and CDR2 FRNRAP. The CDR3 nucleotides are TGTGCTAGTGGTTTGAGGTGGGACCTCTACGAGCAGTACTTC. This translates into CASGLRWDLYEQYF.